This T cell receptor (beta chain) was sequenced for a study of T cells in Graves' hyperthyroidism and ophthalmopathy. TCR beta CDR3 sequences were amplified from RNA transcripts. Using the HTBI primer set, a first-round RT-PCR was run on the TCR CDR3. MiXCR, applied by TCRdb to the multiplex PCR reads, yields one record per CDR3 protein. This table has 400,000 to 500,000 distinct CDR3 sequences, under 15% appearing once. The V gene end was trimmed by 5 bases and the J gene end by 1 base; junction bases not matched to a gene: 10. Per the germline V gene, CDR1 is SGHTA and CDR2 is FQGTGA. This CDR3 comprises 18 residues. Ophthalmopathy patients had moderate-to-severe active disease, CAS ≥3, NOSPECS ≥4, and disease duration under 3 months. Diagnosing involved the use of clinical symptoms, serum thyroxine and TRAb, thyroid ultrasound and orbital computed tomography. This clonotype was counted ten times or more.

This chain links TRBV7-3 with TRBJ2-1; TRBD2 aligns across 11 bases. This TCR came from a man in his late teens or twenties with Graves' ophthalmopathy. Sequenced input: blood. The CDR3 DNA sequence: TGTGCCAGCAGCCAAGCCTTAGCGGGAGGGCCATCCTACAATGAGCAGTTCTTC. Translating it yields CASSQALAGGPSYNEQFF.